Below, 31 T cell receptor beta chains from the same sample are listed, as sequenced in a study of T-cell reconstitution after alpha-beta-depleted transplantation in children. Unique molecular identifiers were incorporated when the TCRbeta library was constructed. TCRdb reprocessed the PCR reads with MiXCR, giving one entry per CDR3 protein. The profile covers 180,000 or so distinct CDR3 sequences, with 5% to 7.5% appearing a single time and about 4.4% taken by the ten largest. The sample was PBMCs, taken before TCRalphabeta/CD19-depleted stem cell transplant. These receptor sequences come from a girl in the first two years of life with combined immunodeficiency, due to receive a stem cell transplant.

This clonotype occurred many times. The DNA of the CDR3 is TGTGCCAGCAGTTATTGGGCTAGCGCTGAGCAGTTCTTC. As protein: CASSYWASAEQFF. The chain joins TRBV6-5 to TRBJ2-1; D perhaps matches TRBD2 (6 bases). CDR3 length: 13 residues. Germline loops: CDR1 MNHEY, CDR2 SVGAGI. Trimming pared 3 bases from V and 9 bases from J, leaving 12 bases between.

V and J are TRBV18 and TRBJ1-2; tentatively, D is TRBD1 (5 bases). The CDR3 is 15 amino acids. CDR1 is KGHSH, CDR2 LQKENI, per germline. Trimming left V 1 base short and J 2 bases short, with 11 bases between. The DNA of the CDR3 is TGTGCCAGCTCACCACAGGGGATAGCGAACTATGGCTACACCTTC. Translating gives CASSPQGIANYGYTF.

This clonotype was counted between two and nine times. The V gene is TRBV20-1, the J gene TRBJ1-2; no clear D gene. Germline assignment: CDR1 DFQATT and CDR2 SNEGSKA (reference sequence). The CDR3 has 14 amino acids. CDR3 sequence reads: CSAKEQLAGNGYTF. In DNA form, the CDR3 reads TGCAGCGCCAAAGAACAATTAGCGGGAAATGGCTACACCTTC.

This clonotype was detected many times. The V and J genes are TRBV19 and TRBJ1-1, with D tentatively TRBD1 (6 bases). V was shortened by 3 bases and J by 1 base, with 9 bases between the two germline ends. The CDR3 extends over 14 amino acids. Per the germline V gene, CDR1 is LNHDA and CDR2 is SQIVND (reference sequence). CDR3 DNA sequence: TGTGCCAGTAGTATCGGACAGAGGAACACTGAAGCTTTCTTT. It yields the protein CASSIGQRNTEAFF.

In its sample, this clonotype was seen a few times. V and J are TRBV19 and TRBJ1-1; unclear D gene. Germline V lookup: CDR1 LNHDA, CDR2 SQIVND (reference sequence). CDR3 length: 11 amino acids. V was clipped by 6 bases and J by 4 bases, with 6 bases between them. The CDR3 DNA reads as TGTGCCAGTAGCGAATTCACTGAAGCTTTCTTT. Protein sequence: CASSEFTEAFF. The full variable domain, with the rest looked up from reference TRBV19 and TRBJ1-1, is DGGITQSPKYLFRKEGQNVTLSCEQNLNHDAMYWYRQDPGQGLRLIYYSQIVNDFQKGDIAEGYSVSREKKESFPLTVTSAQKNPTAFYLCASSEFTEAFFGQGTRLTVV.

CDR3 protein: CASSPGLALGETQYF. The CDR3 nucleotides read TGTGCCAGCAGTCCCGGACTGGCCCTTGGGGAGACCCAGTACTTC. The chain joins TRBV7-3 to TRBJ2-5, with a weak D call TRBD2 (5 bases). The CDR3 extends over 15 amino acids. The ends were cut back, 6 bases at V and 5 bases at J, with 19 bases in the middle. The V gene's germline CDR1 is SGHTA and CDR2 FQGTGA.

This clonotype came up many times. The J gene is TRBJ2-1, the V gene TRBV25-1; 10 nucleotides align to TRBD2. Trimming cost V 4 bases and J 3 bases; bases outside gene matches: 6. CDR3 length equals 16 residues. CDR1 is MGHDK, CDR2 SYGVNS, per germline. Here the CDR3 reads CASSVDSGGFYNEQFF. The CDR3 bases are TGTGCCAGCAGTGTAGATAGCGGGGGGTTCTACAATGAGCAGTTCTTC.

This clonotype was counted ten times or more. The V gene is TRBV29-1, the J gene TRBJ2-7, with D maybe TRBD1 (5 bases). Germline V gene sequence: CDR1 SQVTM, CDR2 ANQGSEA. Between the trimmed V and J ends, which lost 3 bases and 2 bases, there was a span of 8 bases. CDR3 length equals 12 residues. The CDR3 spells CSVDTDTYEQYF. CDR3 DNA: TGCAGCGTTGATACGGACACCTACGAGCAGTACTTC.

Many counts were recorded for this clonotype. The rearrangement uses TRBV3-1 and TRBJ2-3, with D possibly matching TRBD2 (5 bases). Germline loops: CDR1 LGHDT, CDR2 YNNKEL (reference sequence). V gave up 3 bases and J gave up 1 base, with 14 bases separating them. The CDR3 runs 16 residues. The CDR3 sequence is CASSHDRLTGTDTQYF. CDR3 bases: TGTGCCAGCAGCCACGATCGACTAACTGGCACAGATACGCAGTATTTT.

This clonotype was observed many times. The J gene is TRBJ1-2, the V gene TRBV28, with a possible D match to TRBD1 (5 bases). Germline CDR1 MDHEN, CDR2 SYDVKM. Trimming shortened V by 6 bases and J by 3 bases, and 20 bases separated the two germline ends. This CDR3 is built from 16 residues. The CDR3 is CASSPLDTQGDYGYTF. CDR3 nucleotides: TGTGCCAGCAGCCCCCTGGACACACAAGGGGACTATGGCTACACCTTC.

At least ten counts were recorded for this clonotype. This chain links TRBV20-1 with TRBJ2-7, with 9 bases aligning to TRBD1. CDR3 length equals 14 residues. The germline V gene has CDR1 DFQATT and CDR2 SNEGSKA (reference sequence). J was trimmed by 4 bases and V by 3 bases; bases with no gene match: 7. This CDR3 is CSASQQGALYEQYF. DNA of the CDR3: TGCAGTGCTAGTCAACAGGGGGCGCTTTACGAGCAGTACTTC.

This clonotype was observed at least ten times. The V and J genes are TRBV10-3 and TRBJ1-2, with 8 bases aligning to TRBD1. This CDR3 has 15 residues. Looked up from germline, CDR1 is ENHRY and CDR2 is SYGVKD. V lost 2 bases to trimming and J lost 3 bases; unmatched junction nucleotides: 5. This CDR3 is CAISEDTGGDYGYTF. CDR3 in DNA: TGTGCCATCAGTGAGGACACAGGGGGGGACTATGGCTACACCTTC.

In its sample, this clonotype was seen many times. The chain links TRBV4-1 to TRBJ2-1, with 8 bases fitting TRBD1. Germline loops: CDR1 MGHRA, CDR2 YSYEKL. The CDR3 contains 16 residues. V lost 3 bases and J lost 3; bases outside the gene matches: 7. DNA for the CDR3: TGCGCCAGCAGCCACAGGACAGGGACATACTACAATGAGCAGTTCTTC. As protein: CASSHRTGTYYNEQFF.

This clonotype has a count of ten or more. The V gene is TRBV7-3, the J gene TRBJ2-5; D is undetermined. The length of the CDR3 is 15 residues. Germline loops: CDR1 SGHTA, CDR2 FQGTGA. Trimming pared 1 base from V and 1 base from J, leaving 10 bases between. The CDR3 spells CASSLMSGSQETQYF. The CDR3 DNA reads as TGTGCCAGCAGCTTAATGTCCGGTTCCCAAGAGACCCAGTACTTC.

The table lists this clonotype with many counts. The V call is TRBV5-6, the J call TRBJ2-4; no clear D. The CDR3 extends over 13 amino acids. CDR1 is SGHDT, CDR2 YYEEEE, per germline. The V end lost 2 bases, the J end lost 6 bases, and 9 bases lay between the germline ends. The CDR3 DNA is TGTGCCAGCAGCTTTTCAAACGCAAACATTCAGTACTTC. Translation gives CASSFSNANIQYF.

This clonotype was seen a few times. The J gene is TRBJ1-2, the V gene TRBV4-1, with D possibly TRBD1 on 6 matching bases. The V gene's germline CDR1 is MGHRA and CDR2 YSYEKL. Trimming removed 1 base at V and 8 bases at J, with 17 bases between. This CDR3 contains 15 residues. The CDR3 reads CASSQVPSGARGYTF. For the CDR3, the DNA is TGCGCCAGCAGCCAAGTCCCTTCAGGGGCTAGAGGCTACACCTTC.

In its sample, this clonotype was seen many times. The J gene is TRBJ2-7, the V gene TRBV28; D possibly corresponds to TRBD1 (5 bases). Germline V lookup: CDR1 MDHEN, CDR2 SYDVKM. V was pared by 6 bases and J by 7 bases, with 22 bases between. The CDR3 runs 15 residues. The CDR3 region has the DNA TGTGCCAGCAGCCTCAGGGCCGCGCTCCTAGGAGAGCAGTACTTC. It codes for CASSLRAALLGEQYF.

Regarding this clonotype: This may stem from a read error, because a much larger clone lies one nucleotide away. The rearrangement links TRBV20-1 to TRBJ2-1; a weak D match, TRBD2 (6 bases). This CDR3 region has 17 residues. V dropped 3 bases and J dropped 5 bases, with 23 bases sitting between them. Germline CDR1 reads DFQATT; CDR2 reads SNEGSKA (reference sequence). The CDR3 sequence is CSARAAVTSSTDNEQFF. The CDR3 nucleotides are TGCAGTGCTAGGGCAGCGGTAACTAGCTCGACTGACAATGAGCAGTTCTTC.

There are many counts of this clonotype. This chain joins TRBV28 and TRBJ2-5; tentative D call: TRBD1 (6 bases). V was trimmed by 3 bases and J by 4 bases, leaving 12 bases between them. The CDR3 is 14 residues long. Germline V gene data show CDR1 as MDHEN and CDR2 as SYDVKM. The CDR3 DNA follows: TGTGCCAGCAGTTTTGATACAGGGTTAGAGACCCAGTACTTC. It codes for CASSFDTGLETQYF.

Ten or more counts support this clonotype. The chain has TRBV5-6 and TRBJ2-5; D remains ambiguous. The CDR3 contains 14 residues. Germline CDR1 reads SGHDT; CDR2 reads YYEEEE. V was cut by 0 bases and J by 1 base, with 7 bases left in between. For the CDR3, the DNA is TGTGCCAGCAGCTTGGGAAGGGTCCAAGAGACCCAGTACTTC. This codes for CASSLGRVQETQYF.

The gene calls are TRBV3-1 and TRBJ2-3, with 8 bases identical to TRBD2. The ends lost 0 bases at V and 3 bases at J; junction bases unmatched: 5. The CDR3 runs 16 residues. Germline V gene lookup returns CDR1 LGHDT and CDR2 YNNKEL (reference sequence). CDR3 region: CASSQDRGGPTDTQYF. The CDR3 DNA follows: TGTGCCAGCAGCCAAGATCGGGGGGGGCCTACAGATACGCAGTATTTT.

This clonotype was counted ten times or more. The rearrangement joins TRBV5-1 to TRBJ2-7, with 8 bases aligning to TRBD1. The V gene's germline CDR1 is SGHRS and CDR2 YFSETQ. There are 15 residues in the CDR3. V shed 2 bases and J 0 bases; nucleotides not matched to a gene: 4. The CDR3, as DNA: TGCGCCAGCAGCTTTACAGGGGGAAGCTCCTACGAGCAGTACTTC. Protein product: CASSFTGGSSYEQYF.

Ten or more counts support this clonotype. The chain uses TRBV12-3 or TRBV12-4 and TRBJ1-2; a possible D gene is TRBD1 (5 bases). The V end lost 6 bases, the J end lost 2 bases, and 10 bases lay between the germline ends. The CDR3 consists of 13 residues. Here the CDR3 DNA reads TGTGCCAGCAGAGGGACCGAGAACTATGGCTACACCTTC. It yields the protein CASRGTENYGYTF.

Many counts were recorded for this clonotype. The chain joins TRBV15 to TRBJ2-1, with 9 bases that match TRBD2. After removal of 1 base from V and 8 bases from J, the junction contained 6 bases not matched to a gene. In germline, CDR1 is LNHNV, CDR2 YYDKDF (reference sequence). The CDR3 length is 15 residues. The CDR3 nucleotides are TGTGCCACCAGCAGAGGTGGCGGGAGGGCGGATGAGCAGTTCTTC. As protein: CATSRGGGRADEQFF.

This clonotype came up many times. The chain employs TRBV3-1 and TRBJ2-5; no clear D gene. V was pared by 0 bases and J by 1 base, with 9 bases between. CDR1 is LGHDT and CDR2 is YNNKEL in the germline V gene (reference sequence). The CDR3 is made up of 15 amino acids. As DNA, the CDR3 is TGTGCCAGCAGCCAAGATCTACAAGTCCAAGAGACCCAGTACTTC. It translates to CASSQDLQVQETQYF.

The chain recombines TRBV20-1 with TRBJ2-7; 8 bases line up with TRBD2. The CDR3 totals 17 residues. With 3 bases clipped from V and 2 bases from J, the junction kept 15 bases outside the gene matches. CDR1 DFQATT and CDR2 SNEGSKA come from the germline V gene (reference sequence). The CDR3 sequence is CSASGTRSGSLTYEQYF. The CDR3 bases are TGCAGTGCTAGCGGGACGAGGAGCGGGAGCCTCACCTACGAGCAGTACTTC.

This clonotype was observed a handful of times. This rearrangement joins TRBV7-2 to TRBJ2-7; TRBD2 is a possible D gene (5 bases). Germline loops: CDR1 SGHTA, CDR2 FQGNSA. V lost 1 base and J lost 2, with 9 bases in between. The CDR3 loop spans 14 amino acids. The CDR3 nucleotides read TGTGCCAGCAGCTTAGATGCTAGCCCCTACGAGCAGTACTTC. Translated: CASSLDASPYEQYF.

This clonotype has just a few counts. The CDR3 sequence: CASSLWGAMGNEQFF. As DNA, the CDR3 is TGCGCCAGCAGCCTCTGGGGGGCTATGGGCAATGAGCAGTTCTTC. V usage is TRBV5-1 and J usage is TRBJ2-1; D is perhaps TRBD1 or TRBD2 (6 bases each). Looked up from germline, CDR1 is SGHRS and CDR2 is YFSETQ. Deletions cut 4 bases from V and 6 bases from J, with 17 bases between. There are 15 residues in the CDR3.

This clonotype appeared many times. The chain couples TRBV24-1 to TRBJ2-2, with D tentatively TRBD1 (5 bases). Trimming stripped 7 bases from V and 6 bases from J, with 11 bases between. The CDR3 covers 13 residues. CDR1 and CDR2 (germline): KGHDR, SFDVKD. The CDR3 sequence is CATRSGSPGELFF. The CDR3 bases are TGTGCCACCAGATCAGGGTCCCCCGGGGAGCTGTTTTTT.

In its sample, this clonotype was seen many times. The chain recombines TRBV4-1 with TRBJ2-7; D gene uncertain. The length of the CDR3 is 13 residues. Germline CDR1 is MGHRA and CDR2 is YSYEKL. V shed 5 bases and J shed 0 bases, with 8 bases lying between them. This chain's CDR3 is CASSKLSSYEQYF. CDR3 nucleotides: TGCGCCAGCAGCAAGCTGAGCTCCTACGAGCAGTACTTC.

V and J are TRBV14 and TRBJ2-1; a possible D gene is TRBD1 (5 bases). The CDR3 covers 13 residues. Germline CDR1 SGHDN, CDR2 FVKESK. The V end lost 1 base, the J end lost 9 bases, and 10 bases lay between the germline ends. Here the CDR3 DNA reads TGTGCCAGCAGCCAAGGCAGGGTTACTGAGCAGTTCTTC. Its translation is CASSQGRVTEQFF.